The rows below give T cell receptor beta chains drawn from one sample of a study of response to subunit inactivated influenza vaccine. TCRdb re-called the RT-PCR reads through MiXCR, storing one row per CDR3 protein. Among approximately 290,000 distinct CDR3 sequences, about 20% were seen once, and the ten largest hold around a tenth. Source: PBMCs from blood, taken about 20 months after vaccination. The receptor set was obtained from a man aged 50 to 69 who received an inactivated influenza vaccine. Each CDR3 is given with its conserved first and last residue. The D gene is left open where the match is weak. Clone size is given for some rows only: seen once, a few or many times, or a class if the clone is expanded.

TRBV6-1	few	NA	TRBJ1-1	CASSGQLRTEAFF	TGTGCCAGCAGTGGACAGCTGCGCACTGAAGCTTTCTTT
TRBV5-4	NA	NA	TRBJ2-1	CASSLPGGPDNEQFF	TGTGCCAGCAGCTTGCCCGGGGGCCCGGACAATGAGCAGTTCTTC
TRBV27	NA	TRBD2	TRBJ2-7	CASSWTSGGNYEQYF	TGTGCCAGCAGTTGGACTAGCGGGGGGAACTACGAGCAGTACTTC
TRBV29-1	NA	NA	TRBJ1-1	CSVVLSVTEAFF	TGCAGCGTTGTTCTTTCGGTCACTGAAGCTTTCTTT
TRBV20-1	NA	TRBD2	TRBJ2-1	CSAPGTSGNEQFF	TGCAGTGCACCCGGGACTAGCGGCAATGAGCAGTTCTTC
TRBV6-5	many	TRBD1	TRBJ1-2	CASSYLNDRTGGGYTF	TGTGCCAGCAGTTACCTGAACGACCGGACAGGGGGAGGCTACACCTTC
TRBV5-4	few	TRBD1	TRBJ1-6	CASSPRTGGSNSPLHF	TGTGCCAGCAGCCCCAGGACAGGGGGCTCGAATTCACCCCTCCACTTT
TRBV7-8	few	NA	TRBJ2-7	CASSLSRGQYF	TGTGCCAGCAGCTTAAGCAGGGGGCAGTACTTC
TRBV21-1	few	NA	TRBJ2-1	CASSKGNVGGQFF	TGTGCCAGCAGCAAAGGAAATGTCGGGGGACAGTTCTTC
TRBV4-2	NA	NA	TRBJ1-1	CASSTGAIEAFF	TGTGCCAGCAGCACGGGGGCTATTGAAGCTTTCTTT
TRBV29-1	NA	TRBD1	TRBJ2-1	CSVAQGARNEQFF	TGCAGCGTAGCTCAGGGGGCACGGAATGAGCAGTTCTTC
TRBV7-2	NA	NA	TRBJ2-5	CASSLHHRDPQETRYF	TGTGCCAGCAGCTTACATCACCGGGATCCCCAAGAGACCCGGTACTTC
TRBV27	many	NA	TRBJ1-5	CASSLSWGVQPQHF	TGTGCCAGCAGTTTATCGTGGGGCGTTCAGCCCCAGCATTTT
TRBV11-2	NA	TRBD1	TRBJ2-5	CASSPRTGTGETQYF	TGTGCCAGCAGCCCCCGGACAGGGACGGGAGAGACCCAGTACTTC
TRBV15	few	NA	TRBJ2-5	CATSNRQGETQYF	TGTGCCACCAGCAACCGGCAGGGTGAGACCCAGTACTTC
TRBV6-5	few	NA	TRBJ2-2	CASSYFVANTGELFF	TGTGCCAGCAGTTATTTTGTGGCGAACACCGGGGAGCTGTTTTTT
TRBV7-9	many	NA	TRBJ1-1	CASSLAPGGDEAFF	TGTGCCAGCAGCTTAGCCCCGGGCGGGGATGAAGCTTTCTTT
TRBV27	NA	NA	TRBJ2-2	CASSLPANGELFF	TGTGCCAGCAGTTTACCCGCAAACGGGGAGCTGTTTTTT
TRBV10-3	few	TRBD2	TRBJ2-3	CAISEPWGLAGRTDTQYF	TGTGCCATCAGTGAGCCCTGGGGACTAGCGGGACGCACAGATACGCAGTATTTT
TRBV30	NA	NA	TRBJ1-5	CAWSYGSNQPQHF	TGTGCCTGGAGTTACGGTAGCAATCAGCCCCAGCATTTT
TRBV15	many	NA	TRBJ1-2	CATSRGTAYGYTF	TGTGCCACCAGCAGAGGGACAGCCTATGGCTACACCTTC
TRBV6-2/TRBV6-3	few	NA	TRBJ1-1	CASRQTGGTEAFF	TGTGCCAGTCGACAGACTGGGGGCACTGAAGCTTTCTTT
TRBV4-3	few	NA	TRBJ1-3	CASSQMMGRAGNTIYF	TGCGCCAGCAGCCAGATGATGGGACGGGCTGGAAACACCATATATTTT
TRBV4-3	few	NA	TRBJ1-4	CASSQRTGYATNEKLFF	TGCGCCAGCAGCCAGCGAACAGGGTATGCAACTAATGAAAAACTGTTTTTT
TRBV27	NA	NA	TRBJ1-2	CASSTRTVARINYGYTF	TGTGCCAGCAGTACCCGGACCGTCGCCCGAATTAACTATGGCTACACCTTC
TRBV4-1	few	NA	TRBJ2-2	CASSPKSYDKPGELFF	TGCGCCAGCAGCCCGAAATCCTATGACAAGCCCGGGGAGCTGTTTTTT
TRBV7-2	few	TRBD2	TRBJ2-2	CASSLTTSGIPGELFF	TGTGCCAGCAGCTTAACGACTAGCGGGATCCCCGGGGAGCTGTTTTTT
TRBV28	many	NA	TRBJ1-3	CASSLQARLSGNTIYF	TGTGCCAGCAGTTTACAGGCTCGACTCTCTGGAAACACCATATATTTT
TRBV7-8	few	TRBD2	TRBJ2-3	CASSPQTSKSTDTQYF	TGTGCCAGCAGCCCACAGACTAGCAAAAGCACAGATACGCAGTATTTT
TRBV29-1	many	TRBD1	TRBJ1-2	CSVGQGRYRGYTF	TGCAGCGTTGGACAGGGTCGTTATAGGGGCTACACCTTC
TRBV28	few	TRBD2	TRBJ2-4	CASSLLGGDNAKNIQYF	TGTGCCAGCAGTTTATTGGGGGGGGATAACGCCAAAAACATTCAGTACTTC
TRBV10-1	few	NA	TRBJ1-1	CASSDVPVTNTEAFF	TGCGCCAGCAGTGATGTCCCTGTTACGAACACTGAAGCTTTCTTT
TRBV4-1	few	NA	TRBJ1-6	CASSQEWNSPLHF	TGCGCCAGCAGCCAAGAGTGGAATTCACCCCTCCACTTT
TRBV3-1	NA	NA	TRBJ1-5	CASSQGDYSSYQPQHF	TGTGCCAGCAGCCAAGGGGATTACAGCTCCTATCAGCCCCAGCATTTT
TRBV12-3/TRBV12-4	NA	NA	TRBJ1-1	CASSLTGFSEAFF	TGTGCCAGCAGTCTTACAGGGTTCTCTGAAGCTTTCTTT
TRBV20-1	many	NA	TRBJ1-5	CSANSGTSNQPQHF	TGCAGTGCTAACTCCGGGACTAGCAATCAGCCCCAGCATTTT
TRBV10-3	NA	NA	TRBJ1-5	CAIREDNSNQPQHF	TGTGCCATCAGGGAGGACAATAGCAATCAGCCCCAGCATTTT
TRBV5-5	NA	TRBD1	TRBJ1-4	CASSRGQGVWEKLFF	TGTGCCAGCAGCAGGGGACAGGGCGTTTGGGAAAAACTGTTTTTT
TRBV3-1	NA	TRBD1	TRBJ2-1	CASSRGQGAYNEQFF	TGTGCCAGCAGCCGCGGACAGGGTGCCTACAATGAGCAGTTCTTC
TRBV2	NA	NA	TRBJ2-7	CASSEVRLAGKGQYF	TGTGCCAGCAGTGAAGTCCGCCTAGCAGGGAAGGGGCAGTACTTC
TRBV10-3	NA	NA	TRBJ2-5	CAISRAAKGETQYF	TGTGCCATCAGCCGGGCCGCGAAGGGAGAGACCCAGTACTTC
TRBV5-4	few	TRBD2	TRBJ2-5	CASSFTSGGIQETQYF	TGTGCCAGCAGCTTCACTAGCGGGGGTATCCAAGAGACCCAGTACTTC
TRBV10-3	NA	NA	TRBJ1-5	CAISESRGSQPQHF	TGTGCCATCAGTGAGTCGAGGGGAAGTCAGCCCCAGCATTTT
TRBV9	once	NA	TRBJ1-1	CASSVHLNTEAFF	TGTGCCAGCAGCGTGCACTTGAACACTGAAGCTTTCTTT
TRBV15	NA	NA	TRBJ2-3	CATSRDRLSTDTQYF	TGTGCCACCAGCAGAGACAGGCTGAGCACAGATACGCAGTATTTT
TRBV4-3	few	NA	TRBJ1-3	CASSQEGGVGNTIYF	TGCGCCAGCAGCCAAGAGGGGGGGGTTGGAAACACCATATATTTT
TRBV20-1	few	TRBD1	TRBJ1-2	CSALDRGQVYGYTF	TGCAGTGCACTGGACAGGGGCCAGGTCTATGGCTACACCTTC
TRBV12-3/TRBV12-4	few	NA	TRBJ1-3	CASSLVSSGNTIYF	TGTGCCAGCAGTTTAGTTAGCTCTGGAAACACCATATATTTT
TRBV5-8	many	NA	TRBJ1-2	CASSPGQLVYGYTF	TGTGCCAGCAGCCCTGGACAGCTCGTCTATGGCTACACCTTC
TRBV9	few	NA	TRBJ2-4	CASSVGVAAIAKNIQYF	TGTGCCAGCAGCGTAGGGGTAGCGGCAATAGCCAAAAACATTCAGTACTTC